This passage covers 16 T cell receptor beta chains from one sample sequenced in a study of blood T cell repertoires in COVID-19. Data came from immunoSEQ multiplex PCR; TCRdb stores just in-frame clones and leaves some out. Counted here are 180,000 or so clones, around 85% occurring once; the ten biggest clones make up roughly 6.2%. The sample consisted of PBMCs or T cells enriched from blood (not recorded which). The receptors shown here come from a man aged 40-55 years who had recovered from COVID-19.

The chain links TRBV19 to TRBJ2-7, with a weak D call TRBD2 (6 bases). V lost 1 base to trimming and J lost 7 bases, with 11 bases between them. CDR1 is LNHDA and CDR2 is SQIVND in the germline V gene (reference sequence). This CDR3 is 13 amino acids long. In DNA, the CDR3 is TGTGCCAGTAGTATAGGCGGGATCCGGGAGCAGTACTTC. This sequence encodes CASSIGGIREQYF.

CDR3 sequence: CASNLGGLGDTQYF. The CDR3 coding sequence is TGTGCCAGCAACCTGGGGGGTTTAGGGGATACGCAGTATTTT. This rearrangement joins TRBV6-5 to TRBJ2-3; D perhaps matches TRBD2 (6 bases). CDR3 size: 14 residues. V was shortened by 7 bases and J by 6 bases, with 17 bases between the two germline ends. Germline V gene data show CDR1 as MNHEY and CDR2 as SVGAGI.

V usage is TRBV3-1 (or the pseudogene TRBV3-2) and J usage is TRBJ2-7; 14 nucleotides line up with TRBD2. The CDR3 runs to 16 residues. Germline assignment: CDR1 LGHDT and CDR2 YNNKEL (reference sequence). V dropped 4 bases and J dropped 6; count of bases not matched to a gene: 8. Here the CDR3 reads CASSPRKTSGRAEQYF. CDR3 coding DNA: TGTGCCAGCAGCCCTCGAAAGACTAGCGGGAGGGCCGAGCAGTACTTC.

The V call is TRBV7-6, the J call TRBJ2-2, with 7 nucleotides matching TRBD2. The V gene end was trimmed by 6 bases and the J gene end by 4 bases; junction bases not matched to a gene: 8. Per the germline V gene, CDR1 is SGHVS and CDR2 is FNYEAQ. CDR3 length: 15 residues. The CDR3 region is CASSLGGGGTGELFF. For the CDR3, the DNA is TGTGCCAGCAGTCTCGGCGGGGGAGGCACCGGGGAGCTGTTTTTT.

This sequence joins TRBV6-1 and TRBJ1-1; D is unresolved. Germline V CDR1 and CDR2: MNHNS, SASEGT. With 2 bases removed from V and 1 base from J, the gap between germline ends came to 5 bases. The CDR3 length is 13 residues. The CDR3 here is CASSETQNTEAFF. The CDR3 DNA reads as TGTGCCAGCAGTGAAACACAGAACACTGAAGCTTTCTTT.

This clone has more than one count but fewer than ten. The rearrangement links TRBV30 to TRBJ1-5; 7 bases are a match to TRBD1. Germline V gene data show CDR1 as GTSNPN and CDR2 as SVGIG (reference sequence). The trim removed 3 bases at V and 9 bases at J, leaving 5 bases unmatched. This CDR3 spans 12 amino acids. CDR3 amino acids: CAWSETGAPQHF. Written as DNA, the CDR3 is TGTGCCTGGAGCGAAACAGGGGCGCCCCAGCATTTT.

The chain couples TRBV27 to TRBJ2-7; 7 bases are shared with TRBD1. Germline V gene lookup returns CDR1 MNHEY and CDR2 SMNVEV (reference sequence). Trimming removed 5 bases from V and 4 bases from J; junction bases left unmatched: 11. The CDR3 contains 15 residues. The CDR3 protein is CASSLSPGQQYEQYF. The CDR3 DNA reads TGTGCCAGCAGTCTCTCCCCGGGACAGCAATACGAGCAGTACTTC.

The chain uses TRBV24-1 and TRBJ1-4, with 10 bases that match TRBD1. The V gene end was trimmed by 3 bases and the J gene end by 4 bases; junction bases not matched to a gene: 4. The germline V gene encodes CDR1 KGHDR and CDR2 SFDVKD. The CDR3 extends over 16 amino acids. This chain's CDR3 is CATSDGGQGGNEKLFF. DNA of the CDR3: TGTGCCACCAGTGATGGAGGACAGGGGGGTAATGAAAAACTGTTTTTT.

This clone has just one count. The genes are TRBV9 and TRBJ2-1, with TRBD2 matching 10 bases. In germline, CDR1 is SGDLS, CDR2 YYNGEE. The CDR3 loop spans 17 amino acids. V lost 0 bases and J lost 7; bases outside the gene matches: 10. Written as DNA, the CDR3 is TGTGCCAGCAGCGTAGCGGCAAGCGGGAGGGTTTTGAATGAGCAGTTCTTC. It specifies CASSVAASGRVLNEQFF.

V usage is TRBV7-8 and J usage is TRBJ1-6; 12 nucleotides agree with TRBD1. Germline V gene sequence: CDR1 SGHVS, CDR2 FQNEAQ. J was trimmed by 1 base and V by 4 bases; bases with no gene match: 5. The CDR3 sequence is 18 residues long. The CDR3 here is CASSSGTGGVSYNSPLHF. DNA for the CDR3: TGTGCCAGCAGCTCTGGGACAGGGGGCGTTTCCTATAATTCACCCCTCCACTTT.

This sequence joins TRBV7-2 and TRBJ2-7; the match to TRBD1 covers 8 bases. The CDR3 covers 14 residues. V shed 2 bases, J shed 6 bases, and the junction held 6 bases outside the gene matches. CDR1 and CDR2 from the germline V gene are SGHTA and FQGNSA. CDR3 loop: CASSLQGAVGEQYF. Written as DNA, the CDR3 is TGTGCCAGCAGCTTACAGGGGGCTGTGGGCGAGCAGTACTTC. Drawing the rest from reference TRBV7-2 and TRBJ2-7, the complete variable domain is GAGVSQSPSNKVTEKGKDVELRCDPISGHTALYWYRQSLGQGLEFLIYFQGNSAPDKSGLPSDRFSAERTGGSVSTLTIQRTQQEDSAVYLCASSLQGAVGEQYFGPGTRLTVT.

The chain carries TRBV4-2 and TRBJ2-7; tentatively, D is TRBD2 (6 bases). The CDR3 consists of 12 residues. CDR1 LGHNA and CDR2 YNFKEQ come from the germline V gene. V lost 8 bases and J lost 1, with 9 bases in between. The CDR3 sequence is CASGRGSYEQYF. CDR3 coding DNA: TGTGCCAGCGGACGGGGGTCCTACGAGCAGTACTTC.

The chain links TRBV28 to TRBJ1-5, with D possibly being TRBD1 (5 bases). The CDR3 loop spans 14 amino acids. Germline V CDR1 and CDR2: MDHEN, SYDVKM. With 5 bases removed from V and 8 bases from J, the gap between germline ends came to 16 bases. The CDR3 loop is CASSPSGLWEPQHF. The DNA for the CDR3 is TGTGCCAGCAGTCCTTCGGGACTATGGGAGCCCCAGCATTTT.

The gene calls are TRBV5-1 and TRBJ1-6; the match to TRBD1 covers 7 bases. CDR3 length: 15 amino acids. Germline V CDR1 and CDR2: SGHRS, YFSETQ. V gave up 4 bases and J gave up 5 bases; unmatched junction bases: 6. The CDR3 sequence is CASSTKDRNNSPLHF. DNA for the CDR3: TGCGCCAGCAGCACCAAGGACAGGAATAATTCACCCCTCCACTTT. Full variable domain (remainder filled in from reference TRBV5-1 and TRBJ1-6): KAGVTQTPRYLIKTRGQQVTLSCSPISGHRSVSWYQQTPGQGLQFLFEYFSETQRNKGNFPGRFSGRQFSNSRSEMNVSTLELGDSALYLCASSTKDRNNSPLHFGNGTRLTVT.

The CDR3 DNA is TGTGCCAGCAGCGTAGACCCAGGGACTTCCTACGAGCAGTACTTC. Translation gives CASSVDPGTSYEQYF. This chain uses TRBV9 with TRBJ2-7; perhaps TRBD2 as D (6 bases). Germline V gene lookup returns CDR1 SGDLS and CDR2 YYNGEE. Trimming left V 0 bases short and J 1 base short, with 11 bases between. The CDR3 is 15 residues long.

CDR3 in DNA: TGTGCCAGCAGTTTATTCGGGGTCCTCAATGAGCAGTTCTTC. Translated: CASSLFGVLNEQFF. The rearrangement joins TRBV28 to TRBJ2-1; the D gene is possibly TRBD2 (5 bases). The germline V gene has CDR1 MDHEN and CDR2 SYDVKM. V lost 1 base, J lost 6 bases, and 10 bases lay in between. The CDR3 has 14 amino acids.